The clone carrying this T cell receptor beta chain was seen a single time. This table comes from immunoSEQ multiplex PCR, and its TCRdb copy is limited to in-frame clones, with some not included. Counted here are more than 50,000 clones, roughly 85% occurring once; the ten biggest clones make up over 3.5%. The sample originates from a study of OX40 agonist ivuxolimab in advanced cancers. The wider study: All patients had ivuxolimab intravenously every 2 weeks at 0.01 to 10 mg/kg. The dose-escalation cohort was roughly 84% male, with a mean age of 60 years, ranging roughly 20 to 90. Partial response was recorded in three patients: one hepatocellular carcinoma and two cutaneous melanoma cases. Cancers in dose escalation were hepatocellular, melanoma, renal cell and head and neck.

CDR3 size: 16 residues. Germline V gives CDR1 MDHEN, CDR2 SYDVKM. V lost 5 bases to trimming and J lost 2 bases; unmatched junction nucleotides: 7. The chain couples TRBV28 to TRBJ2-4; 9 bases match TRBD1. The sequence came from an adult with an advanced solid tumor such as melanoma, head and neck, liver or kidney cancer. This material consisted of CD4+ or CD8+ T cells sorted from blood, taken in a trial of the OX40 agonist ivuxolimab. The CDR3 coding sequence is TGTGCCAGCAGTAAACGACAGGGGGAGACCAAAAACATTCAGTACTTC. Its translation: CASSKRQGETKNIQYF.